The source of this T cell receptor (beta chain) is a study of monozygotic twins with inflammatory bowel disease (dated by TCRdb to about 2019). About the study as a whole: A total of approximately 30 monozygotic twin pairs were included in the full study, comprising nine German pairs (four IBD-concordant, five IBD-discordant) and 19 IBD-discordant Danish pairs. The search for disease-associated traits relied mainly on comparing IBD patients with their genetically identical healthy co-twins within discordant pairs. Each individual had, on average, about 151 000 unique TCRalpha sequences and 181 000 unique TCRbeta sequences available for analysis. The paper's findings and limits, for the study overall: No difference in repertoire similarity was observed between concordant and discordant twins, possibly owing to limited statistical power. The analysis was unable to tell apart different T cell subtypes. IBD patients shared fewer clonotypes with other individuals than healthy twins did, most markedly in patients showing signs of disease activity. Differing immunosuppressive treatments among patients may have added background noise and inter-individual variability to the repertoires. No single strong signal or clonotype linked to IBD turned up in the results, so the idea that one exists was not supported. A decrease in TCRbeta repertoire diversity, as measured by inverse Simpson index, was observed in IBD patients compared with their healthy co-twins.

Comments on this clonotype: Its antigen is unknown.

Library generation was performed with 5' RACE. Preparation of each TCR library used approximately 3,200 ng of total RNA. For each sample, cDNA synthesis was carried out in eight separate reactions using SMARTScribe reverse transcriptase. During cDNA synthesis, template switching introduced unique molecular identifiers that contained a 6-nucleotide sample barcode. TCRalpha and TCRbeta cDNA was amplified by two nested PCRs of about 15 and 9 cycles, with bead purification after each PCR. Before amplification, the cDNA was both treated with uracil DNA-glycosylase and purified with the QIAquick PCR purification kit. The second PCR added Illumina TruSeq-compatible adapters along with sample-specific barcodes. TapeStation and Qubit were used to check library quality and concentration, and 5 to 6 ng of each library went into the pool. Sequencing of the pooled libraries was done on an Illumina HiSeq2500 single-index Rapid Run using custom sequencing primers and 2 x 100 bp reads. The original methods were these. MiGEC version 1.2.6 was used for UMI-based consensus assembly to correct PCR and sequencing errors. V(D)J alignment, clonotype assembly and CDR3 extraction were performed with MiXCR version 2.1.1. To normalise gene usage, clonotype sharing and MAIT/NKT TCR abundance, the analysis used the top 1000, 10 000 and 20 000 clonotypes per sample. Diversity was computed as the inverse Simpson index with the vegan R package after downsampling to 27 000 UMIs. Paired Mann-Whitney U tests were applied to discordant twin pairs, with Benjamini-Hochberg correction for multiple testing. Each entry corresponds to one CDR3 protein sequence from reads that TCRdb reprocessed, and DNA is not given. These V and J calls are TCRdb output, not the study's own analysis. The sample's clone listing holds 300,000 to 400,000 distinct CDR3 sequences. The ten largest make up around 2% of the sample.

From each donor, an approximately 2.5 ml peripheral blood sample was collected into PAXgene tubes and kept at -80 degrees C. Total RNA was isolated from whole blood with the PAXgene blood miRNA kit on an automated QIAcube, without T cell sorting. Peripheral blood from monozygotic twin pairs, either concordant or discordant for inflammatory bowel disease, underwent deep TCRalpha and TCRbeta repertoire profiling that used unique molecular barcoding. Smoking habits were recorded for all twin pairs, with individuals classified as current, former or never smokers. The specimen was blood. The receptor was derived from a human donor with ulcerative colitis or Crohn's disease, or a healthy co-twin of an affected twin (not recorded which).

The CDR3 sequence is CASSQDLRGYTF. Recombination joined TRBV3-1 with TRBJ1-2. The CDR3 runs 12 residues from the cysteine to the phenylalanine. Only the protein sequence is given. According to the germline V gene (reference sequence), CDR1 reads LGHDT and CDR2 reads YNNKEL. Extended through the reference TRBV3-1 and TRBJ1-2 proteins, this CDR3 yields the full variable domain: DTAVSQTPKYLVTQMGNDKSIKCEQNLGHDTMYWYKQDSKKFLKIMFSYNNKELIINETVPNRFSPKSPDKAHLNLHINSLELGDSAVYFCASSQDLRGYTFGSGTRLTVV.